This record concerns one TCR beta chain sequence. As yet, its antigen is unknown. This specimen includes other DNA sequences encoding the same CDR3. With 60 Vbeta and 13 Jbeta primers, the PCR was carried out. Clones were read by immunoSEQ multiplex PCR, and TCRdb kept only the in-frame ones, dropping some. Of over 50,000 clones in the sample, 77% were seen once. This record belongs to a study of cytomegalovirus exposure and HLA in healthy donors. General study results and limits: Most of the CMV-associated TCR beta chains (in a later analysis) appeared to be HLA-restricted. In a later analysis, HLA-associated beta chains showed higher expansion and lower generation probabilities than comparable chains. Earlier results showed most TCR beta V segments being productive about 87% or about 30% of the time.

The V and J ends lost 0 bases and 3 bases respectively, with 13 bases between them. Germline CDR1 SGHDT, CDR2 YYEEEE. The CDR3 is 15 amino acids. The chain links TRBV5-6 to TRBJ2-7, with D tentatively TRBD1 (6 bases). Material for sequencing was PBMCs. The receptor's source is a female donor in good health and CMV-seronegative. CDR3 sequence: CASSLGGQSNYEQYF. CDR3 coding DNA: TGTGCCAGCAGCTTGGGCGGACAGAGTAACTACGAGCAGTACTTC.